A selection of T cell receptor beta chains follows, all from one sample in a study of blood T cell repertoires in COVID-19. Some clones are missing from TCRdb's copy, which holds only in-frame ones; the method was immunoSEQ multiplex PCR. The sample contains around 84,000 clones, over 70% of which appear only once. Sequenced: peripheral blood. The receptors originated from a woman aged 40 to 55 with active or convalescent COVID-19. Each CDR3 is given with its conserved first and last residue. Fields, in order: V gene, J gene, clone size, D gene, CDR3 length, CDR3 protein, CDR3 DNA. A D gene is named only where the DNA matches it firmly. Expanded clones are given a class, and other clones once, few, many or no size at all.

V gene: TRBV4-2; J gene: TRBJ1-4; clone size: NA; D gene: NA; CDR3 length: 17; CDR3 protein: CASSPRNRNADNEKLFF; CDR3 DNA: TGTGCCAGCAGCCCAAGGAACAGAAACGCAGATAATGAAAAACTGTTTTTT
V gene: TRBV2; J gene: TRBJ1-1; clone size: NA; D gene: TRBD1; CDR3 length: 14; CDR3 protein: CASSKDRGNTEAFF; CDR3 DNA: TGTGCCAGCAGTAAAGACAGGGGGAACACTGAAGCTTTCTTT
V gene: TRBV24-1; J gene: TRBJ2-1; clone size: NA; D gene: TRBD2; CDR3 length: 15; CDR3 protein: CATSDASGEYNEQFF; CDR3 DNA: TGTGCCACCAGTGATGCTAGCGGGGAGTACAATGAGCAGTTCTTC
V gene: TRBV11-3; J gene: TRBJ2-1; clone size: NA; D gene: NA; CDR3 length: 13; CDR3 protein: CASSSPEYNEQFF; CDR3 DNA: TGTGCCAGCAGCTCCCCCGAGTACAATGAGCAGTTCTTC
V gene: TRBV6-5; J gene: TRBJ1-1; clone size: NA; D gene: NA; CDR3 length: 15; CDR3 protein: CASSLSGSLNTEAFF; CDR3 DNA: TGTGCCAGCAGCTTGAGCGGCAGCCTGAACACTGAAGCTTTCTTT
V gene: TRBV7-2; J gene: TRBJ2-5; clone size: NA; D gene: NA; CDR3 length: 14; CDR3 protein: CASSLDRIGETQYF; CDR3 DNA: TGTGCCAGCAGCTTAGACAGGATTGGGGAGACCCAGTACTTC
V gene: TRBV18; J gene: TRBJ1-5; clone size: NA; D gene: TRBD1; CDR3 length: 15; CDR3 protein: CASSPGQTINQPQHF; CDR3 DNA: TGTGCCAGCTCACCGGGACAGACGATTAATCAGCCCCAGCATTTT
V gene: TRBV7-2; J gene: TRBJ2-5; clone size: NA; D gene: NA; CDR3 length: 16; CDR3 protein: CASSLRRGRIQETQYF; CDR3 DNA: TGTGCCAGCAGCTTAAGAAGGGGAAGGATACAAGAGACCCAGTACTTC
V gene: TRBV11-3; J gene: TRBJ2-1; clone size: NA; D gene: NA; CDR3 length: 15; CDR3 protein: CASSLGLASYNEQFF; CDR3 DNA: TGTGCCAGCAGCTTAGGACTGGCCTCCTACAATGAGCAGTTCTTC
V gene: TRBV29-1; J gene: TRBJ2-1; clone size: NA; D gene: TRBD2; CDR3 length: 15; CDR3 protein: CSVEVVAGGGGEQFF; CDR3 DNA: TGCAGCGTTGAAGTCGTGGCGGGAGGGGGAGGTGAGCAGTTCTTC
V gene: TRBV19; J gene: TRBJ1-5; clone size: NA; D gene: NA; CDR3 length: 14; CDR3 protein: CASSKTGSNQPQHF; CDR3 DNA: TGTGCCAGTAGTAAGACAGGTAGCAATCAGCCCCAGCATTTT
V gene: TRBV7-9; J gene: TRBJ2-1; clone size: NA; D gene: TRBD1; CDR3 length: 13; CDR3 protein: CASSQTGVNEQFF; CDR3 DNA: TGTGCCAGCAGCCAGACAGGGGTAAATGAGCAGTTCTTC
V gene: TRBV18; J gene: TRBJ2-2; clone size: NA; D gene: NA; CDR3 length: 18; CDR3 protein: CASSPPGSRLFGTGELFF; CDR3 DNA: TGTGCCAGCTCACCCCCCGGGAGTCGACTTTTTGGTACCGGGGAGCTGTTTTTT
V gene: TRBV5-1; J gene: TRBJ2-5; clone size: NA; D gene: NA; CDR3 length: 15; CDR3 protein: CASSVSRGSQETQYF; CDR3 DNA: TGCGCCAGCAGCGTGTCCAGGGGTTCCCAAGAGACCCAGTACTTC
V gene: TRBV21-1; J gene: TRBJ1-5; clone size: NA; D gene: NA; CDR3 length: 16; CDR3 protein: CASVDVSGDSNQPQHF; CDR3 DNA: TGTGCCAGCGTAGATGTGTCAGGGGATAGCAATCAGCCCCAGCATTTT
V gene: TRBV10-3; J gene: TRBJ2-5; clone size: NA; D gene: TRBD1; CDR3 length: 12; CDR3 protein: CATGTVQETQYF; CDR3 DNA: TGTGCCACTGGGACAGTTCAAGAGACCCAGTACTTC
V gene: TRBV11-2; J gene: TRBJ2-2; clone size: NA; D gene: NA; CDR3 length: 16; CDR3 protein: CASSLVTGKNTGELFF; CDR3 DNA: TGTGCCAGCAGCTTAGTAACAGGGAAGAACACCGGGGAGCTGTTTTTT
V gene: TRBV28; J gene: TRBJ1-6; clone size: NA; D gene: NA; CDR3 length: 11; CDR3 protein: CASSYLGSLHF; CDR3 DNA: TGTGCCAGCAGTTACCTCGGTTCCCTCCACTTT
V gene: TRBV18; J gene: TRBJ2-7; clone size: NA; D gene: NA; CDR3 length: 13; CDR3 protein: CASSPGMAGEQYF; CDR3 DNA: TGTGCCAGCTCACCTGGGATGGCGGGAGAGCAGTACTTC
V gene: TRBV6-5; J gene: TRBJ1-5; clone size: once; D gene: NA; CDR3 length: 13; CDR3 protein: CASSLTNGGPQHF; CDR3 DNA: TGTGCCAGCAGCCTTACAAACGGGGGGCCCCAGCATTTT
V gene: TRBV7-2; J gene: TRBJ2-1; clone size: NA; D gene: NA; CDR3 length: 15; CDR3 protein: CASSPRGRSYNEQFF; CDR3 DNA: TGTGCCAGCAGTCCCCGGGGGAGGTCCTACAATGAGCAGTTCTTC
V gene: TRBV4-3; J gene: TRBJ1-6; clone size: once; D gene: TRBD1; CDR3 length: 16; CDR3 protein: CASSQNPGQGNSPLHF; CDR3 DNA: TGCGCCAGCAGCCAGAACCCGGGACAGGGTAATTCACCCCTCCACTTT